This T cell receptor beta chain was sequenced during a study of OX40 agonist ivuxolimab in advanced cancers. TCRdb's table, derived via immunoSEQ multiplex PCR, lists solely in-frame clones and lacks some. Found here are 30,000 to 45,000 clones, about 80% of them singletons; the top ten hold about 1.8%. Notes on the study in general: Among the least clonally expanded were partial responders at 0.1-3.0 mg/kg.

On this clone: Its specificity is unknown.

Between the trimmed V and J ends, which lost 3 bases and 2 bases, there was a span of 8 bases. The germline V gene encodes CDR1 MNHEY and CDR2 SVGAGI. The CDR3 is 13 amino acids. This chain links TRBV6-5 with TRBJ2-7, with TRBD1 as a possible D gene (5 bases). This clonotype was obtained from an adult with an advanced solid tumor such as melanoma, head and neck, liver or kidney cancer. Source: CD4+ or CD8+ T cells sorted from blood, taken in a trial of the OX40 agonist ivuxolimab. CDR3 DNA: TGTGCCAGCAGTTATGACAGACCCTACGAGCAGTACTTC. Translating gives CASSYDRPYEQYF.